The 27 T cell receptor beta chains presented below share a single source sample, sequenced in a study of early T cells in non-severe SARS-CoV-2 infection. TCRdb ran MiXCR on the 5' RACE reads and lists one entry per CDR3 protein. Here the sample spans tens of thousands of distinct CDR3 sequences, approximately 12% being singletons. Sequencing was carried out using whole blood. The receptors were gathered from an adult who was a healthcare worker with PCR-confirmed SARS-CoV-2 infection or an uninfected control (not recorded which).

This clonotype was counted ten times or more. The genes are TRBV2 and TRBJ2-1, with D perhaps matching TRBD2 (5 bases). The germline CDR1 and CDR2 sequences are SNHLY and FYNNEI. The length of the CDR3 is 15 residues. Trimming cost V 6 bases and J 7 bases, with 19 bases left between them. For the CDR3, the DNA is TGTGCCAGCAGGGAGCGGAGAGAGAGAAGAAATGAGCAGTTCTTC. Amino acids: CASRERRERRNEQFF.

This clonotype was recorded a few times. V and J are TRBV4-1 and TRBJ1-1; the D is unclear. Trimming shortened V by 1 base and J by 3 bases, and 15 bases separated the two germline ends. The germline CDR1 and CDR2 sequences are MGHRA and YSYEKL. The CDR3 has 16 amino acids. The CDR3 loop reads CASSQGRSPRDTEAFF. CDR3 DNA sequence: TGCGCCAGCAGCCAAGGAAGGTCCCCTCGGGACACTGAAGCTTTCTTT.

Points on this clonotype: At one end, the junction sequence differs from germline, possibly due to a read error. The chain recombines TRBV2 with TRBJ2-1; D tentatively fits TRBD1 or TRBD2 (5 bases each). The CDR3 runs 15 residues. Per germline, CDR1 SNHLY and CDR2 FYNNEI. The CDR3 loop is CVSRAGGRIYNEQFF. DNA of the CDR3: TGTGTCAGCAGGGCCGGAGGAAGAATCTACAATGAGCAGTTCTTC.

This clonotype has a count of ten or more. The V and J genes are TRBV5-1 and TRBJ1-2, with a possible D match to TRBD1 (5 bases). The ends were cut back, 6 bases at V and 4 bases at J, with 16 bases in the middle. Germline V gives CDR1 SGHRS, CDR2 YFSETQ. This CDR3 is built from 14 residues. The CDR3 DNA follows: TGCGCCAGCACCTGGTCAGGGCCCGGCTATGGCTACACCTTC. Its protein is CASTWSGPGYGYTF.

The rearrangement uses TRBV9 and TRBJ2-3; TRBD1 might be the D (6 bases). Trimming shortened V by 4 bases and J by 6 bases, and 21 bases separated the two germline ends. The CDR3 has 16 amino acids. The V gene's germline CDR1 is SGDLS and CDR2 YYNGEE. CDR3 amino acids: CASSLVDRTPPDTQYF. In DNA, the CDR3 is TGTGCCAGCAGCCTAGTCGACAGGACCCCTCCGGATACGCAGTATTTT.

This clonotype occurred a few times. The rearrangement joins TRBV9 to TRBJ1-6; no clear D gene. V was pared by 0 bases and J by 5 bases, with 6 bases between. The CDR3 is made up of 14 amino acids. Germline V gene lookup returns CDR1 SGDLS and CDR2 YYNGEE. CDR3 coding DNA: TGTGCCAGCAGCGTAGTCGGCCATAATTCACCCCTCCACTTT. It is translated as CASSVVGHNSPLHF. The variable domain in full, completed from reference TRBV9 and TRBJ1-6, reads DSGVTQTPKHLITATGQRVTLRCSPRSGDLSVYWYQQSLDQGLQFLIQYYNGEERAKGNILERFSAQQFPDLHSELNLSSLELGDSALYFCASSVVGHNSPLHFGNGTRLTVT.

The V gene is TRBV29-1, the J gene TRBJ1-1; TRBD1 is a possible D gene (5 bases). CDR3 length equals 17 residues. Trimming took 4 bases from V and 3 from J, leaving 24 bases between them. Germline CDR1 reads SQVTM; CDR2 reads ANQGSEA. For the CDR3, the DNA is TGCAGCGTTGCCCGGGGCATCTCAGAGGGGATTCACACTGAAGCTTTCTTT. As protein: CSVARGISEGIHTEAFF.

This clonotype was seen at least ten times. The chain has TRBV11-3 and TRBJ1-5, with D uncertain. The CDR3 runs 13 residues. V shed 2 bases and J shed 5 bases, with 7 bases lying between them. CDR1 and CDR2 from the germline V gene are SGHNT and YENEEA. For the CDR3, the DNA is TGTGCCAGCAGCTTAATGTGGGATCAGCCCCAGCATTTT. Protein: CASSLMWDQPQHF.

As concerns this clonotype: A much larger clone is a single base away; this may be a read error. This chain uses TRBV2 with TRBJ2-7; D might be TRBD2 (6 bases). Germline lookup yields CDR1 SNHLY and CDR2 FYNNEI. The CDR3 has 14 amino acids. Trimming shortened V by 7 bases and J by 6 bases, and 19 bases separated the two germline ends. Written as DNA, the CDR3 is TGTGCCAGCATGATGAGGCTTGCGGGATCCGAGCAGTACTTC. Translating gives CASMMRLAGSEQYF.

This clonotype has just a few counts. The rearrangement uses TRBV12-3 or TRBV12-4 and TRBJ2-1, with 10 bases that match TRBD2. Unmatched junction bases numbered 4, after V lost 2 bases and J lost 15 bases. The CDR3 sequence is 12 residues long. The CDR3 coding sequence is TGTGCCAGCAGTTTACTAGCGGGAGATCTGTTCTTC. As protein: CASSLLAGDLFF.

The chain recombines TRBV19 with TRBJ1-5; D perhaps matches TRBD1 (6 bases). Trimming left V 4 bases short and J 2 bases short, with 15 bases between. This CDR3 region has 16 residues. The germline V gene encodes CDR1 LNHDA and CDR2 SQIVND (reference sequence). The CDR3 nucleotides read TGTGCCAGTAGTACAATACAGGGTAGTCGCAATCAGCCCCAGCATTTT. Its protein product is CASSTIQGSRNQPQHF.

The V and J genes are TRBV7-9 and TRBJ2-1, with 8 bases identical to TRBD2. V was clipped by 5 bases and J by 10 bases; unmatched bases: 25. The CDR3 loop spans 19 amino acids. Germline assignment: CDR1 SEHNR and CDR2 FQNEAQ (reference sequence). CDR3 coding DNA: TGTGCCAGCAGCCAAGGACCCTTTATCACTGTAGCGGGAAGCGGGGAGCAGTTCTTC. Its translation: CASSQGPFITVAGSGEQFF.

The J gene is TRBJ2-3, the V gene TRBV29-1; D is ambiguous. V was trimmed by 3 bases and J by 2 bases, leaving 3 bases between them. Germline lookup yields CDR1 SQVTM and CDR2 ANQGSEA. The CDR3 has 11 residues. The CDR3 sequence: CSVDPTDTQYF. Written as DNA, the CDR3 is TGCAGCGTTGACCCCACAGATACGCAGTATTTT.

V and J are TRBV6-5 and TRBJ1-2, with TRBD1 matching 8 bases. The V gene's germline CDR1 is MNHEY and CDR2 SVGAGI. The trim removed 4 bases at V and 2 bases at J, leaving 3 bases unmatched. This CDR3 region has 14 residues. CDR3 DNA sequence: TGTGCCAGCAGTTCAGGGGGCAGGAACTATGGCTACACCTTC. Amino acids: CASSSGGRNYGYTF.

This clonotype was detected ten times or more. The chain uses TRBV20-1 and TRBJ1-2; no definite D call. CDR1 is DFQATT and CDR2 is SNEGSKA in the germline V gene (reference sequence). This CDR3 comprises 10 residues. Trimming shortened V by 5 bases and J by 10 bases, and 11 bases separated the two germline ends. CDR3 nucleotides: TGCAGTGCTCTCGAGGGCGACTACACCTTC. This sequence encodes CSALEGDYTF.

This clonotype was detected only a few times. The V gene is TRBV9, the J gene TRBJ1-4; D gene uncertain. V lost 5 bases and J 5 bases, leaving 10 bases between the germline ends. This CDR3 comprises 13 residues. Per germline, CDR1 SGDLS and CDR2 YYNGEE. CDR3 sequence reads: CASSPGGNEKLFF. For the CDR3, the DNA is TGTGCCAGCAGTCCGGGCGGCAATGAAAAACTGTTTTTT.

This clonotype was counted ten times or more. The chain recombines TRBV29-1 with TRBJ1-1; D unresolved. The CDR3 extends over 13 amino acids. CDR1 and CDR2 from the germline V gene are SQVTM and ANQGSEA. The V end was cut by 3 bases, the J end by 0 bases, with 8 bases between. In nucleotides, the CDR3 is TGCAGCGTTGAGGGCCGGCTGAACACTGAAGCTTTCTTT. Amino acids: CSVEGRLNTEAFF. The variable domain in full, completed from reference TRBV29-1 and TRBJ1-1, reads SAVISQKPSRDICQRGTSLTIQCQVDSQVTMMFWYRQQPGQSLTLIATANQGSEATYESGFVIDKFPISRPNLTFSTLTVSNMSPEDSSIYLCSVEGRLNTEAFFGQGTRLTVV.

The chain uses TRBV4-1 and TRBJ1-2; 9 bases fit TRBD1. The CDR3 runs 16 residues. Trimming removed 6 bases from V and 4 bases from J; junction bases left unmatched: 12. In germline, CDR1 is MGHRA, CDR2 YSYEKL. The CDR3 DNA follows: TGCGCCAGCAGACCAACCACAGGGGGCGAGCTCTATGGCTACACCTTC. Its protein is CASRPTTGGELYGYTF.

The V and J genes are TRBV5-1 and TRBJ1-6; D remains unclear. The CDR3 length is 15 residues. Trimming removed 4 bases at V and 8 bases at J, with 16 bases between. Germline V gives CDR1 SGHRS, CDR2 YFSETQ. The CDR3, as DNA: TGCGCCAGCAGCAGCAATGATGGGGTAGATTCACCCCTCCACTTT. Residues: CASSSNDGVDSPLHF.

This clonotype was found many times. The chain is built from TRBV12-3 or TRBV12-4 and TRBJ2-5, with 13 bases fitting TRBD2. J lost 3 bases, V lost 5 bases, and 9 bases had no gene match. The CDR3 extends over 17 amino acids. The DNA of the CDR3 is TGTGCCAGCAGTCGGACTAGCGGGGGCTATACTAAAGAGACCCAGTACTTC. Residues: CASSRTSGGYTKETQYF.

In this sample, this clonotype turned up a few times. The V and J genes are TRBV2 and TRBJ2-3; 13 bases match TRBD2. Germline CDR1 and CDR2: SNHLY and FYNNEI. V lost 4 bases and J lost 1; bases outside the gene matches: 5. This CDR3 is 17 amino acids long. DNA of the CDR3: TGTGCCAGCAGTGGACTAGCGGGGGGCCCCCGCACAGATACGCAGTATTTT. Translating it yields CASSGLAGGPRTDTQYF. Full variable domain (missing parts from reference TRBV2 and TRBJ2-3): EPEVTQTPSHQVTQMGQEVILRCVPISNHLYFYWYRQILGQKVEFLVSFYNNEISEKSEIFDDQFSVERPDGSNFTLKIRSTKLEDSAMYFCASSGLAGGPRTDTQYFGPGTRLTVL.

This clonotype was seen at least ten times. CDR3 sequence: CASSPYWDTEAFF. The CDR3, as DNA: TGTGCCAGCAGCCCTTACTGGGACACTGAAGCTTTCTTT. V gene TRBV7-9 combines with J gene TRBJ1-1; D is ambiguous. Germline V gene sequence: CDR1 SEHNR, CDR2 FQNEAQ (reference sequence). The CDR3 length is 13 residues. Trimming removed 5 bases from V and 3 bases from J, with 10 bases in between. The whole variable domain, remainder taken from reference TRBV7-9 and TRBJ1-1, is DTGVSQNPRHKITKRGQNVTFRCDPISEHNRLYWYRQTLGQGPEFLTYFQNEAQLEKSRLLSDRFSAERPKGSFSTLEIQRTEQGDSAMYLCASSPYWDTEAFFGQGTRLTVV.

This clonotype was counted a few times. V gene TRBV6-5 combines with J gene TRBJ1-2; a weak D match, TRBD1 (5 bases). This CDR3 region has 16 residues. V was shortened by 0 bases and J by 3 bases, with 14 bases between the two germline ends. The V gene's germline CDR1 is MNHEY and CDR2 SVGAGI. In DNA, the CDR3 is TGTGCCAGCAGTTACTCCGGGACGCAGGTCGACTATGGCTACACCTTC. Amino acids: CASSYSGTQVDYGYTF.

This clonotype was counted ten times or more. This sequence joins TRBV7-9 and TRBJ2-3, with a tentative D call TRBD2 (6 bases). The CDR3 runs to 15 residues. From germline, CDR1 is SEHNR and CDR2 FQNEAQ (reference sequence). The V end was cut by 5 bases, the J end by 4 bases, with 16 bases between. CDR3 protein: CASSIPVGSADTQYF. The CDR3 DNA is TGTGCCAGCAGCATCCCCGTCGGGAGTGCAGATACGCAGTATTTT.

The gene calls are TRBV3-1 and TRBJ2-7; D not resolved. This CDR3 comprises 15 residues. The V end lost 4 bases, the J end lost 3 bases, and 16 bases lay between the germline ends. Per the germline V gene, CDR1 is LGHDT and CDR2 is YNNKEL (reference sequence). CDR3 region: CASSLTYPVVYEQYF. Written as DNA, the CDR3 is TGTGCCAGCAGCCTCACCTACCCAGTTGTCTACGAGCAGTACTTC.

In its sample, this clonotype was seen many times. The chain joins TRBV6-2 or TRBV6-3 to TRBJ2-2, with D perhaps TRBD1 (5 bases). Trimming left V 2 bases short and J 4 bases short, with 8 bases between. Germline CDR1 and CDR2: MNHEY and SVGEGT. The CDR3 is made up of 14 amino acids. DNA for the CDR3: TGTGCCAGCAGTTACCTCAGGGTCACCGGGGAGCTGTTTTTT. It codes for CASSYLRVTGELFF.

This chain joins TRBV5-6 and TRBJ1-4, with a tentative D call TRBD1 (5 bases). The V gene's germline CDR1 is SGHDT and CDR2 YYEEEE. The CDR3 covers 14 residues. V shed 4 bases and J shed 4 bases, with 11 bases lying between them. The CDR3 protein is CASSAGTSNEKLFF. CDR3 coding DNA: TGTGCCAGCAGCGCCGGGACCAGTAATGAAAAACTGTTTTTT.